The rows below give T cell receptor beta chains drawn from one sample of a study of CD8 T cells in ankylosing spondylitis. TCRdb processed the 5' RACE reads anew with MiXCR; each CDR3 protein has one entry. The sample records 150,000 to 200,000 distinct CDR3 sequences, 30% to 35% being singletons. The sequenced material came from synovial fluid, either unsorted or a sorted T cell fraction (not recorded which). Source of these receptors: a male donor with ankylosing spondylitis. CDR3s leave out the opening cysteine and the closing phenylalanine or tryptophan.

TRBJ2-2 TRBV18 13 ASSSGQSNTGELF
TRBJ2-5 TRBV10-3 11 AISYGPEETQY
TRBJ2-6 TRBV15 17 ATSSPRGQGDSGANVLT
TRBJ1-5 TRBV7-2 12 ASSVGQNNQPQH
TRBJ2-7 TRBV6-1 11 ASNRIGAREQY
TRBJ2-7 TRBV28 9 ASGPAYEQY
TRBJ1-6 TRBV12-3/TRBV12-4 13 ASSFQGGSGSPLH
TRBJ1-1 TRBV7-9 12 ASSLGGESTEAF
TRBJ1-5 TRBV12-3/TRBV12-4 14 ASSSQGGGGNQPQH
TRBJ1-1 TRBV5-1 13 ASSFGPGDYTEAF
TRBJ2-5 TRBV5-1 12 ASSPSREGETQY
TRBJ2-1 TRBV29-1 11 SVAGSSYNEQF
TRBJ2-2 TRBV6-1 12 ASSRDRDTGELF
TRBJ2-2 TRBV2 13 ASSETGVTTGELF
TRBJ2-2 TRBV5-1 14 ASSLVPQSNTGELF
TRBJ2-5 TRBV11-2 16 ASSLGPGLAGKQETQY
TRBJ1-2 TRBV27 12 ASTTKGGAYGYT
TRBJ1-5 TRBV2 10 ASSPGNQPQH
TRBJ2-5 TRBV5-6 14 ASSLVGGPLAETQY
TRBJ2-7 TRBV28 12 ASSRQGTTYEQY
TRBJ2-2 TRBV4-3 12 ASSQGGLTGELF
TRBJ2-1 TRBV5-1 14 ASSLQGGRAYNEQF
TRBJ1-6 TRBV3-1 12 ASSQAGGNSPLH
TRBJ2-7 TRBV29-1 11 SVEVRQKGEQY
TRBJ2-7 TRBV29-1 10 SVGQGRNEQY
TRBJ2-5 TRBV18 12 ASSPTYTAETQY
TRBJ2-7 TRBV7-2 13 ASSQRTSAPVEQY
TRBJ2-1 TRBV5-1 13 ASSPGQGIYNEQF
TRBJ2-5 TRBV29-1 12 SVVFLGSQETQY
TRBJ1-4 TRBV7-2 12 ASSLETGRGKLF
TRBJ2-1 TRBV5-1 14 ASSLGAANTYNEQF
TRBJ2-7 TRBV7-7 13 ASSLALGLEHEQY
TRBJ1-4 TRBV6-2/TRBV6-3 13 ASSSAGTLGEKLF
TRBJ1-2 TRBV28 11 ASSSRRRERDT
TRBJ2-1 TRBV14 15 ASSRISSGRDYNEQF
TRBJ2-3 TRBV2 12 ASSEGWVTDTQY
TRBJ2-3 TRBV24-1 11 ATSEDSTDTQY
TRBJ2-5 TRBV9 12 ASSVHAGQETQY
TRBJ2-3 TRBV29-1 13 SVEGQTISPDTQY
TRBJ2-7 TRBV28 14 ASSLSGTSGSYEQY
TRBJ1-1 TRBV28 15 ASSSPRDIQANTEAF
TRBJ2-3 TRBV20-1 13 SGYPNQPSVDTQY
TRBJ1-2 TRBV5-1 11 ASSFWRDYGYT
TRBJ1-2 TRBV9 12 ASGRPAGNYGYT
TRBJ1-2 TRBV5-1 11 ASSGRVGYGYT
TRBJ1-4 TRBV28 14 ASSLLTGGTNEKLF
TRBJ2-3 TRBV5-1 11 ASSPGGGDTQY
TRBJ2-7 TRBV7-9 14 ASSLSSTSGGYEQY
TRBJ1-1 TRBV12-3/TRBV12-4 16 ASSLTPHDRGKNTEAF
TRBJ1-4 TRBV9 13 ASSAGTAAEGKLF
TRBJ1-4 TRBV20-1 15 SARDWAGPQGNEKLF
TRBJ1-1 TRBV20-1 13 SARDPTTGVTEAF
TRBJ1-1 TRBV7-2 11 ASSLAGSGFAF
TRBJ2-1 TRBV5-6 11 ASSRPGYNEQF
TRBJ2-7 TRBV6-1 13 ASSDRDRGPYEQY